One T cell receptor (beta chain) is described in this entry. Clones were sequenced by immunoSEQ multiplex PCR, and TCRdb holds only the in-frame ones, with some missing. The top ten clones hold around 1.3% of a sample with hundreds of thousands of clones, nearly 85% of them seen once. This entry is derived from a study of blood T cell repertoires in COVID-19. On the study more broadly: PBMCs, B-cell-depleted T cells, or T cells were the source of the cDNA or gDNA that made up the material.

The CDR3 length is 16 residues. V was pared by 2 bases and J by 3 bases, with 15 bases between. The V gene's germline CDR1 is KGHDR and CDR2 SFDVKD. The receptor was isolated from a young woman with COVID-19, enrolled during active disease. Sequencing input: peripheral blood. The chain uses TRBV24-1 and TRBJ2-5; maybe TRBD2 (5 bases). The CDR3 bases are TGTGCCACCAGTGATTCCGCGGGTCCAAGGGAAGAGACCCAGTACTTC. It is translated as CATSDSAGPREETQYF.